These T cell receptor beta chains were read from a single sample in a study of glioma-infiltrating T cells. TCRdb itself ran the multiplex PCR reads through MiXCR, one entry per CDR3 protein. The top ten hold around 20% of the sample, which has under 200,000 distinct CDR3 sequences, approximately 30% seen once. Material: glioma tissue, nonneoplastic brain tissue, or PBMCs (not recorded which). These receptors were taken from a human donor with low-grade glioma or glioblastoma, undergoing nonglioma brain surgery, or in good health (not recorded which). CDR3s include the opening cysteine and the closing phenylalanine or tryptophan. The listing skips clone size in some rows; elsewhere it reads once, few, many or a size class.

v_gene: TRBV5-1
abundance: -
CDR3aa: CPSTEGGALVEKLFF

v_gene: TRBV28
abundance: many
CDR3aa: CASSLFLGSPWGETQYF

v_gene: TRBV25-1
abundance: many
CDR3aa: CASSEGVGGGAYNEQFF

v_gene: TRBV2
abundance: -
CDR3aa: CASSLTFPGPSYNGQFF

v_gene: TRBV29-1
abundance: -
CDR3aa: CSVDGVDTQYF

v_gene: TRBV20-1
abundance: many
CDR3aa: CSARNLGNEQFF

v_gene: TRBV5-4
abundance: -
CDR3aa: CASSFLAEGTQYF

v_gene: TRBV9
abundance: few
CDR3aa: CASSVAATGELFF

v_gene: TRBV4-1
abundance: -
CDR3aa: CASSQDREAGGTDTQYF

v_gene: TRBV7-9
abundance: many
CDR3aa: CASSWQGNTEAFF

v_gene: TRBV3-1
abundance: -
CDR3aa: CASWSGAFSYEQYF

v_gene: TRBV5-6
abundance: -
CDR3aa: CASSLEGPNTEAFF

v_gene: TRBV18
abundance: once
CDR3aa: CASPLGQGYEQYF

v_gene: TRBV27
abundance: many
CDR3aa: CASSLDASSYEQYF

v_gene: TRBV7-2
abundance: -
CDR3aa: CASGLGQDNHNEQFF

v_gene: TRBV10-3
abundance: many
CDR3aa: CAISVAGTDTQYF

v_gene: TRBV29-1
abundance: many
CDR3aa: CSVLEGGAYEQYF

v_gene: TRBV25-1
abundance: few
CDR3aa: CASSERPGQGHPLSYEQYF

v_gene: TRBV12-3/TRBV12-4
abundance: -
CDR3aa: CAGSPGQLSLGADTQYF

v_gene: TRBV29-1
abundance: -
CDR3aa: CSVETFAGGDEQYF

v_gene: TRBV10-2
abundance: -
CDR3aa: CASSDRNTEAFF

v_gene: TRBV5-4
abundance: many
CDR3aa: CASSLQGAIYGYTF

v_gene: TRBV29-1
abundance: -
CDR3aa: CSVPDAASDEQYF

v_gene: TRBV7-2
abundance: -
CDR3aa: CASSLGTGRSNQPQHF

v_gene: TRBV2
abundance: many
CDR3aa: CASSIIGGIQYF

v_gene: TRBV7-2
abundance: many
CDR3aa: CASSPDRASNQPQHF

v_gene: TRBV6-2/TRBV6-3
abundance: many
CDR3aa: CASSYLDGIAKNIQYF

v_gene: TRBV20-1
abundance: many
CDR3aa: CSVSQQYNQPQHF

v_gene: TRBV7-2
abundance: many
CDR3aa: CASQISRERETQYF

v_gene: TRBV27
abundance: -
CDR3aa: CATKSLLTYEQYF

v_gene: TRBV6-2/TRBV6-3
abundance: -
CDR3aa: CALGKGLYMNTEAFF

v_gene: TRBV20-1
abundance: many
CDR3aa: CSARSRGGGYNEQFF

v_gene: TRBV4-1
abundance: -
CDR3aa: CASSQEQEPYYGYTF

v_gene: TRBV25-1
abundance: many
CDR3aa: CASSGQGFYGYTF

v_gene: TRBV7-2
abundance: many
CDR3aa: CASSLRVSEGETQYF

v_gene: TRBV20-1
abundance: many
CDR3aa: CSGSDSNQPQHF

v_gene: TRBV20-1
abundance: -
CDR3aa: CSARAPGLAGYGEQYF

v_gene: TRBV29-1
abundance: many
CDR3aa: CSVEVGAQNPTF

v_gene: TRBV6-5
abundance: -
CDR3aa: CASSSGTGDAEQYF

v_gene: TRBV7-9
abundance: few
CDR3aa: CASSLKRDNPSNQPQHF

v_gene: TRBV6-1
abundance: many
CDR3aa: CASRIQLYSNQPQHF

v_gene: TRBV6-5
abundance: many
CDR3aa: CASSYSPGQGMETQYF

v_gene: TRBV27
abundance: -
CDR3aa: CVSSVQVNTEAFF

v_gene: TRBV29-1
abundance: -
CDR3aa: CSVEGTGRTTEAFF

v_gene: TRBV6-2/TRBV6-3
abundance: -
CDR3aa: CASSRPGIPGYTF

v_gene: TRBV5-6
abundance: -
CDR3aa: CASSQDVSSYNEQFF

v_gene: TRBV14
abundance: -
CDR3aa: CASSPSRDFFGANVLTF

v_gene: TRBV18
abundance: -
CDR3aa: CASSPDTGTANEKLFF

v_gene: TRBV6-1
abundance: medium-sized
CDR3aa: CASRLVREAFF

v_gene: TRBV4-3
abundance: many
CDR3aa: CASSLSNGGQHSPLHF

v_gene: TRBV2
abundance: few
CDR3aa: CASSEGGLGGYTF

v_gene: TRBV20-1
abundance: many
CDR3aa: CSATPLDGAPVKEQYF

v_gene: TRBV10-3
abundance: -
CDR3aa: CAISDSFERGQNIQYF

v_gene: TRBV27
abundance: many
CDR3aa: CASSKAQLNTEAFF

v_gene: TRBV11-2
abundance: -
CDR3aa: CASSFGLAGGPRQETQYF